This T cell receptor beta chain is from a study of T cell responses to AZD1222 COVID-19 vaccine. Study-level points and caveats: Regions left unmutated in variants are reportedly the target of nearly half of spike-specific TCRs.

Details on this clone: What it binds is unknown.

TCRdb keeps only in-frame clones here, not all; method: immunoSEQ multiplex PCR. The sample records around 100,000 clones, approximately 87% being singletons. CDR3 length equals 14 residues. CDR1 and CDR2 from the germline V gene are LNHDA and SQIVND (reference sequence). The ends lost 6 bases at V and 2 bases at J; junction bases unmatched: 4. V is TRBV19 and J is TRBJ2-3; 8 bases are a match to TRBD1. This sequence originates from an adult in good health. This specimen was peripheral blood, taken on day 0 of MenACWY control vaccination. CDR3 coding DNA: TGTGCCAGTAGACAGGGGGTGGCCACAGATACGCAGTATTTT. Translation: CASRQGVATDTQYF.